This TCR beta chain was obtained from a study of blood T cell repertoires in COVID-19 (dated by TCRdb to between 2020 and 2021). With regard to the full study: Samples covering the acute and convalescent phases of COVID-19 were provided by collaborators in the United States, Italy and Spain. The material from the prospective study consisted of cDNA or gDNA derived from T cells, B-cell-depleted T cells, or PBMCs. Deeply sampled blood TCRbeta repertoires from subjects exposed to, actively infected with, or recovered from COVID-19 were included in the dataset. The repertoires were released in a freely available public database intended as a resource for research on the immune response to SARS-CoV-2. The samples were drawn from the first 160 participants of the ongoing ImmuneRACE study and from some 1,300 subjects provided by 6 global collaborators. Nearly every sample came with metadata listing a de-identified subject ID, COVID-19 status, age in years and sex. Where HLA class I and class II types were available, the types were taken from metadata supplied by the sample provider, not from assay-based typing.

Concerning this clone: The antigen this receptor binds is unknown. No base quality values were provided; no much bigger clone lies one nucleotide off.

The immunoSEQ Assay, a bias-controlled multiplex PCR, was used to amplify TCRbeta CDR3 regions from genomic DNA. On the authors' methods: Within the assay, amplification of reference gene primers was used to estimate how many nucleated cells each sample contained. Sequence reads were collapsed and filtered to measure the absolute abundance of every unique TCRbeta CDR3 rearrangement. Productive Simpson clonality was computed per sample as the square root of Simpson's diversity index over productive rearrangements. In TCRdb, the immuneACCESS table is reduced to in-frame sequences with V and J assigned. These tables do not hold every clone; where another copy was compared, an unresolved V gene accounts for under half, and the others remain unexplained. Clonal size and the V and J genes are those of that table, whereas D and trimming came from the DNA. The sample records 200,000 or so clones, around nine tenths of which are singletons. About 3% of the sample goes to the ten largest clones.

The paper's findings and limits, for the study overall: The quantity of clinical and demographic metadata differed by source and by participant and was supplied without curation.

CDR1 LGHNA and CDR2 YNFKEQ were looked up in the germline V gene. The germline ends are 11 bases apart after V is trimmed by 4 bases and J by 1 base. The CDR3 contains 15 residues, cysteine and phenylalanine counted. Only the CDR3 portion is preserved as DNA: 45 bases, with reading frame beginning at the first base. Each collaborating institution followed its own protocols to collect whole blood in K2EDTA tubes. For TCRbeta analysis, collaborators shipped samples as frozen whole blood, isolated PBMCs, or DNA extracted from either of those sample types. What was sequenced was peripheral blood. This sequence uses TRBV4-2 and TRBJ2-4; TRBD2 could be the D gene, as 5 bases match. The sequence was collected from a man between 60 and 70 years old with acute or convalescent COVID-19. The CDR3 reads as follows: CASSPQEEAKNIQYF. The DNA is TGTGCCAGCAGCCCCCAGGAGGAGGCCAAAAACATTCAGTACTTC.